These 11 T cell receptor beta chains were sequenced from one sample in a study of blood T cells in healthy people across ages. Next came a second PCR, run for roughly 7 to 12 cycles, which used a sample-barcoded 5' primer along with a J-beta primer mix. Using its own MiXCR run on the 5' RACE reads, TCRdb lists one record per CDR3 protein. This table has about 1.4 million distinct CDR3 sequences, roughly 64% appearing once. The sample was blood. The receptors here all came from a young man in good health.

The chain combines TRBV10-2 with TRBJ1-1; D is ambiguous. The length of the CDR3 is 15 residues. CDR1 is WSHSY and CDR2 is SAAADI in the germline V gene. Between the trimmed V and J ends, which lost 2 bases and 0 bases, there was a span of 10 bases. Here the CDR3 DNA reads TGCGCCAGCAGTGAGGGGCGGGGAATGAACACTGAAGCTTTCTTT. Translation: CASSEGRGMNTEAFF.

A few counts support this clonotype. CDR3 bases: TGTGCCAGCAGTGCCCTCAGCCATCCGGGACAGGGGGTTTGGGAGACCCAGTACTTC. Amino acid sequence: CASSALSHPGQGVWETQYF. The chain joins TRBV25-1 to TRBJ2-5; TRBD1 agrees at 11 bases. Germline trimming cut 4 bases from V and 5 bases from J; bases unmatched to any gene: 18. In germline, CDR1 is MGHDK, CDR2 SYGVNS. The CDR3 runs to 19 residues.

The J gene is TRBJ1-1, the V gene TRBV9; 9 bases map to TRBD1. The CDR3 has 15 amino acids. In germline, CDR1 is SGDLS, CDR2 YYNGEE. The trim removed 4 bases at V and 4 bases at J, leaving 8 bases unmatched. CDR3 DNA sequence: TGTGCCAGCAGCTCCAGGACAGGGGAGGGCACTGAAGCTTTCTTT. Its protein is CASSSRTGEGTEAFF.

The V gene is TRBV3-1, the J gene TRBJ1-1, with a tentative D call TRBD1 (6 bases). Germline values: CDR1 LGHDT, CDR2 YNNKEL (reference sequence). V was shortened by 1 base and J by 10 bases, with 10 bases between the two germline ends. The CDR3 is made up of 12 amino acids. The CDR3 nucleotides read TGTGCCAGCAGCCAAGTCAGGGGAATAGCTTTCTTT. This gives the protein CASSQVRGIAFF.

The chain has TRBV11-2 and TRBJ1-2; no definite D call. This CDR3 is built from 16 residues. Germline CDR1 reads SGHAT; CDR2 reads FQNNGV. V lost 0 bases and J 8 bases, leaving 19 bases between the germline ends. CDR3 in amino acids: CASSLEGIPLKTGYTF. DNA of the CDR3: TGTGCCAGCAGCTTAGAGGGGATCCCCTTAAAAACGGGCTACACCTTC.

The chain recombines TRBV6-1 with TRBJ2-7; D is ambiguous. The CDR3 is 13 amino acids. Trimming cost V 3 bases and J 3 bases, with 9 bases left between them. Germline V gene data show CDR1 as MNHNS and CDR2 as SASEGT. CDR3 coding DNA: TGTGCCAGCAGTGATACTATCCACTACGAGCAGTACTTC. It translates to CASSDTIHYEQYF.

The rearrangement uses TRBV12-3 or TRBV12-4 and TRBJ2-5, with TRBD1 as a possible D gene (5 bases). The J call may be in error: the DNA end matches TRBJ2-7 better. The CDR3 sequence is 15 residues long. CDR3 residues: CASRPSGQGVYEQYF. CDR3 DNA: TGTGCCAGCAGACCCAGTGGGCAGGGTGTCTACGAGCAGTACTTC.

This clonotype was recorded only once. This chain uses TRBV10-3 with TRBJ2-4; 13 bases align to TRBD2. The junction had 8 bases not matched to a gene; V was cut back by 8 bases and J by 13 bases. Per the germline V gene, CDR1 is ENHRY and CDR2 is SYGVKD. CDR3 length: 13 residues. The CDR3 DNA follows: TGTGCCATCGGGGAGACTAGCGGGGGGAAGCAGTACTTC. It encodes CAIGETSGGKQYF.

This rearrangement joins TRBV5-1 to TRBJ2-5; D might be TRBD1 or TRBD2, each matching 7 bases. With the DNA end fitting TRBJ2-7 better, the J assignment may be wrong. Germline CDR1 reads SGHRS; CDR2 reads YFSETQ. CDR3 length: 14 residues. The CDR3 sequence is CASSLEDREGEQYF. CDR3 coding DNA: TGCGCCAGCAGCTTGGAAGACAGGGAGGGCGAGCAGTACTTC.

CDR3 nucleotide sequence: TGTGCCAGCAGCCATATAGCGGGAGGGCCCCGCGAGCAGTACTTC. Translating it yields CASSHIAGGPREQYF. The chain combines TRBV3-1 with TRBJ2-7; 11 nucleotides align to TRBD2. This CDR3 region has 15 residues. V was pared by 3 bases and J by 6 bases, with 7 bases of the junction left unmatched. Looked up from germline, CDR1 is LGHDT and CDR2 is YNNKEL (reference sequence).

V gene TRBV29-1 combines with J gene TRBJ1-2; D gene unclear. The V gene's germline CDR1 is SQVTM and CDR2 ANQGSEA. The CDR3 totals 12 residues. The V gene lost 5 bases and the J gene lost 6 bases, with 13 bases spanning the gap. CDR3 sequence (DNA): TGCAGCGTTCCCGAAGGTAGGAATGGCTACACCTTC. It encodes CSVPEGRNGYTF.